The rows below give T cell receptor beta chains drawn from one sample of a study of T-cell reconstitution after alpha-beta-depleted transplantation in children. One entry per CDR3 protein results from TCRdb running MiXCR on the PCR reads. This table has just over 950,000 distinct CDR3 sequences, about 29% appearing once. Sequences were derived from PBMCs, mostly from graft donor cells, sampled 360 days after TCRalphabeta/CD19-depleted stem cell transplant. The receptors here all came from a boy under two years old who had a stem cell transplant for SCID, so the T cells may come from the graft donor. CDR3s include the opening cysteine and the closing phenylalanine or tryptophan. A D gene is named only where the DNA matches it firmly. Some rows mark clone size as missing; the rest say once, few, many or name a class of expanded clone.

d_call j_call cdr3_length clone_size v_call cdr3_aa cdr3_nt
. TRBJ2-3 17 few TRBV20-1 CSARLLGQRTSTDTQYF TGCAGTGCTAGACTACTTGGACAGCGTACTAGCACAGATACGCAGTATTTT
. TRBJ2-5 13 . TRBV27 CASSPPSRETQYF TGTGCCAGCAGTCCCCCGTCCAGGGAGACCCAGTACTTC
TRBD2 TRBJ2-2 17 few TRBV5-1 CASREDTKRGGTGELFF TGCGCCAGCAGGGAAGACACGAAGAGGGGAGGGACCGGGGAGCTGTTTTTT
. TRBJ2-7 18 few TRBV12-3/TRBV12-4 CASSHTPGALQSSYEQYF TGTGCCAGCAGCCACACGCCGGGGGCACTCCAGAGCTCCTACGAGCAGTACTTC
TRBD1 TRBJ2-3 16 few TRBV12-3/TRBV12-4 CASSLVRGRAVLGQYF TGTGCCAGCAGTTTAGTCAGGGGGCGAGCGGTCCTAGGGCAGTATTTT
TRBD1 TRBJ2-4 16 few TRBV20-1 CSARPTGDFTQNIQYF TGCAGTGCTCGGCCTACAGGGGATTTTACCCAAAACATTCAGTACTTC
TRBD1 TRBJ1-6 16 few TRBV6-5 CASSLQGARHNSPLHF TGTGCCAGCAGTCTACAGGGGGCGCGTCATAATTCACCCCTCCACTTT
TRBD1 TRBJ2-5 16 . TRBV4-1 CASSQGDRGKGETQYF TGCGCCAGCAGCCAAGGGGACAGGGGAAAGGGGGAGACCCAGTACTTC
TRBD1 TRBJ2-7 17 medium-sized TRBV20-1 CSAGTVIVDRAPYEQYF TGCAGTGCTGGTACCGTCATCGTGGACAGGGCCCCCTACGAGCAGTACTTC
. TRBJ2-7 14 few TRBV6-5 CASSYPGGSYEQYF TGTGCCAGCAGTTATCCAGGGGGGTCCTACGAGCAGTACTTC
. TRBJ2-2 12 few TRBV20-1 CSGMANTGELFF TGCAGTGGCATGGCGAACACCGGGGAGCTGTTTTTT
. TRBJ2-1 14 few TRBV3-1 CASSLGLARGEQFF TGTGCCAGCAGCCTAGGTTTGGCCAGGGGTGAGCAGTTCTTC
TRBD1 TRBJ2-7 12 . TRBV19 CASRGQGIQQYF TGTGCCAGTAGAGGACAGGGGATCCAGCAGTACTTC
TRBD2 TRBJ2-1 19 . TRBV20-1 CSAEGRLAGGRVSYNEQFF TGCAGTGCCGAGGGCCGACTAGCGGGGGGGCGGGTCTCCTACAATGAGCAGTTCTTC
TRBD2 TRBJ2-2 16 few TRBV6-1 CASRSGLAGGPGELFF TGTGCCAGCAGATCGGGACTAGCGGGGGGGCCCGGGGAGCTGTTTTTT
TRBD1 TRBJ1-1 12 . TRBV29-1 CSGAGGYTEAFF TGCAGCGGGGCAGGGGGGTACACTGAAGCTTTCTTT
. TRBJ2-7 14 . TRBV9 CASSVVDIPYEQYF TGTGCCAGCAGCGTAGTGGACATTCCCTACGAGCAGTACTTC
. TRBJ2-5 14 . TRBV4-1 CASSQDHPSGTQYF TGCGCCAGCAGCCAAGACCACCCCTCAGGGACCCAGTACTTC
. TRBJ1-2 14 . TRBV5-6 CASSLGRQNYGYTF TGTGCCAGCAGCTTGGGTCGCCAGAACTATGGCTACACCTTC
TRBD2 TRBJ2-5 15 . TRBV12-3/TRBV12-4 CASSSLAGDQETQYF TGTGCCAGCAGTTCCTTAGCGGGGGACCAAGAGACCCAGTACTTC
. TRBJ2-3 15 . TRBV11-2 CASTLDSWDTDTQYF TGTGCCAGCACTCTGGACTCATGGGACACAGATACGCAGTATTTT
TRBD2 TRBJ2-7 19 . TRBV11-2 CASSLDPAGAPSIIYEQYF TGTGCCAGCAGCTTAGATCCAGCGGGGGCCCCCTCGATCATCTACGAGCAGTACTTC
TRBD2 TRBJ2-3 13 . TRBV20-1 CSPSSGITDTQYF TGCAGTCCTTCTAGCGGAATCACAGATACGCAGTATTTT
. TRBJ2-4 16 few TRBV12-3/TRBV12-4 CASSLVGSGAKNIQYF TGTGCCAGCAGTTTAGTCGGGTCTGGAGCCAAAAACATTCAGTACTTC
TRBD1 TRBJ2-2 18 . TRBV12-3/TRBV12-4 CASISPDRERPNTGELFF TGTGCCAGCATTTCTCCGGACAGGGAAAGGCCGAACACCGGGGAGCTGTTTTTT
. TRBJ1-5 16 . TRBV6-2/TRBV6-3 CASSNPHRSGYQPQHF TGTGCCAGCAGTAACCCCCACAGGTCGGGTTATCAGCCCCAGCATTTT